The 12 T cell receptor beta chains listed next were all sequenced from one sample in a study of T cell repertoires in cytomegalovirus infection. Via MiXCR, TCRdb re-called the reads, giving one row per CDR3 protein. The sample shows hundreds of thousands of distinct CDR3 sequences, roughly 10% of them seen only once. Sequenced: PBMCs. Receptor source: a human donor in good health (CMV status not recorded). Some clones in this sample may be carry-over from other donors' samples.

This chain uses TRBV12-3 or TRBV12-4 with TRBJ1-1; D gene unclear. The length of the CDR3 is 13 residues. V was pared by 6 bases and J by 5 bases, with 13 bases between. DNA of the CDR3: TGTGCCAGCAGCAATATGGGAGGGACTGAAGCTTTCTTT. The encoded protein is CASSNMGGTEAFF.

The genes are TRBV2 and TRBJ1-6, with 7 bases that match TRBD1. The germline V gene encodes CDR1 SNHLY and CDR2 FYNNEI. The junction had 2 bases not matched to a gene; V was cut back by 2 bases and J by 13 bases. The CDR3 is made up of 12 amino acids. CDR3 sequence: CASSEKGAPLHF. The CDR3 DNA follows: TGTGCCAGCAGTGAAAAGGGGGCGCCCCTCCACTTT.

In this sample, this clonotype turned up many times. The rearrangement links TRBV7-9 to TRBJ1-5, with D hard to call. Per the germline V gene, CDR1 is SEHNR and CDR2 is FQNEAQ (reference sequence). The CDR3 is 14 residues long. V was trimmed by 2 bases and J by 7 bases, leaving 12 bases between them. The CDR3 loop reads CASSLTGMDQPQHF. In DNA, the CDR3 is TGTGCCAGCAGCTTAACGGGTATGGACCAGCCCCAGCATTTT.

In the case of this clonotype: Since a much larger clone is just one base distant, this may be a read error. The V call is TRBV20-1, the J call TRBJ1-4, with TRBD1 identical over 9 bases. The CDR3 covers 16 residues. Per germline, CDR1 DFQATT and CDR2 SNEGSKA (reference sequence). The CDR3 region has the DNA TGCAGAGCTAGGGAAACCAACAGGGGGCTTGATGAAAAACTGTTTTTT. This sequence encodes CRARETNRGLDEKLFF.

This clonotype turned up a few times. The V and J genes are TRBV12-3 or TRBV12-4 and TRBJ2-2; D is perhaps TRBD2 (6 bases). The CDR3 consists of 17 residues. Between the trimmed V and J ends, which lost 0 bases and 0 bases, there was a span of 11 bases. The CDR3 bases are TGTGCCAGCAGTTTAGCCTCAACGGGGGCGAACACCGGGGAGCTGTTTTTT. Translating gives CASSLASTGANTGELFF.

This sequence joins TRBV9 and TRBJ2-7, with 10 bases that match TRBD2. Per germline, CDR1 SGDLS and CDR2 YYNGEE. The CDR3 has 17 amino acids. V shed 0 bases, J shed 4 bases, and the junction held 10 bases outside the gene matches. CDR3 DNA: TGTGCCAGCAGCGTAGAGGGGCTAGCGGGAGTAAGGTACGAGCAGTACTTC. It yields the protein CASSVEGLAGVRYEQYF.

The sample holds a few counts of this clonotype. The chain has TRBV20-1 and TRBJ2-1, with a weak D call TRBD2 (5 bases). Germline V CDR1 and CDR2: DFQATT, SNEGSKA (reference sequence). The CDR3 runs 15 residues. V lost 0 bases and J lost 9, with 18 bases in between. CDR3 residues: CSARDPRTPRAEQFF. The CDR3 nucleotides read TGCAGTGCTAGAGATCCGAGGACGCCGCGGGCTGAGCAGTTCTTC.

This sequence joins TRBV15 and TRBJ2-6, with 8 bases aligning to TRBD1. Per the germline V gene, CDR1 is LNHNV and CDR2 is YYDKDF (reference sequence). The CDR3 extends over 17 amino acids. Trimming cost V 1 base and J 3 bases; bases outside gene matches: 5. The CDR3 DNA reads TGTGCCACCAGCAGAGCCGCCGGGACAGGTGGGGCCAACGTCCTGACTTTC. Translated, it gives CATSRAAGTGGANVLTF.

This clonotype was detected many times. The chain recombines TRBV7-2 with TRBJ2-1; possible D gene TRBD2, 6 bases. The germline V gene has CDR1 SGHTA and CDR2 FQGNSA. This CDR3 contains 13 residues. Trimming removed 9 bases from V and 7 bases from J, with 16 bases in between. The CDR3 DNA is TGTGCCAGAGGAGGGGTAGTGGGAAATGAGCAGTTCTTC. Its protein is CARGGVVGNEQFF.

The chain has TRBV6-2 or TRBV6-3 and TRBJ2-1, with TRBD2 identical over 8 bases. Germline CDR1 MNHEY, CDR2 SVGEGT. CDR3 size: 16 residues. J gave up 8 bases and V 0 bases, and 9 bases lay outside the gene matches. The CDR3 loop reads CASSYSRGLVDYEQFF. CDR3 nucleotides: TGTGCCAGCAGTTACTCGAGGGGACTAGTCGATTATGAGCAGTTCTTC.

This clonotype was counted ten times or more. The chain combines TRBV10-3 with TRBJ1-3; 7 bases align to TRBD1. With 2 bases clipped from V and 0 bases from J, the junction kept 10 bases outside the gene matches. The CDR3 has 18 residues. Germline CDR1 and CDR2: ENHRY and SYGVKD. The DNA for the CDR3 is TGTGCCATCAGTGAGAGCGAGTTACGACAGGGCTCTGGAAACACCATATATTTT. Protein: CAISESELRQGSGNTIYF.

This clonotype has only a few counts. The V gene is TRBV5-1, the J gene TRBJ2-1; D perhaps matches TRBD2 (6 bases). Trimming took off 2 bases at V and 7 bases at J, with 13 bases between the two ends. CDR3 length: 14 amino acids. The germline V gene encodes CDR1 SGHRS and CDR2 YFSETQ. CDR3 coding DNA: TGCGCCAGCAGCTTTGAGGAGGGGAGTAATGAGCAGTTCTTC. This encodes CASSFEEGSNEQFF.